The 24 T cell receptor beta chains presented below share a single source sample, sequenced in a study of cytomegalovirus exposure and HLA in healthy donors. The PCR contained 60 Vbeta and 13 Jbeta primers. Only in-frame clones appear in the TCRdb table, and some are missing; sequencing was by immunoSEQ multiplex PCR. The table lists more than 100,000 clones. Sample: PBMCs. These receptors all come from a woman in her thirties or forties in good health and CMV-seronegative.

To note about this clone: Different DNA sequences within this sample yield the same CDR3. The chain recombines TRBV28 with TRBJ1-2; perhaps TRBD1 as D (5 bases). Germline V lookup: CDR1 MDHEN, CDR2 SYDVKM. CDR3 length: 12 residues. Trimming stripped 6 bases from V and 5 bases from J, with 10 bases between. CDR3 protein: CASSSQGYGYTF. CDR3 nucleotides: TGTGCCAGCAGCTCTCAGGGTTATGGCTACACCTTC.

This chain links TRBV10-3 with TRBJ2-2; D gene ambiguous. This CDR3 has 13 residues. The germline V gene has CDR1 ENHRY and CDR2 SYGVKD. Trimming stripped 10 bases from V and 0 bases from J, with 9 bases between. CDR3 DNA: TGTGCCACGGGTTCAGCGAACACCGGGGAGCTGTTTTTT. Translation gives CATGSANTGELFF.

The V gene is TRBV5-4, the J gene TRBJ1-5, with D perhaps TRBD1 (5 bases). This CDR3 is 14 amino acids long. With 1 base removed from V and 2 bases from J, the gap between germline ends came to 7 bases. Germline CDR1 SGHNT, CDR2 YYREEE (reference sequence). CDR3 loop: CASSLKGGNQPQHF. The DNA of the CDR3 is TGTGCCAGCAGCTTGAAAGGGGGCAATCAGCCCCAGCATTTT.

CDR3: CASSDSAGSSYEQYF. As DNA, the CDR3 is TGTGCCAGCAGTGACTCCGCAGGTAGCTCCTACGAGCAGTACTTC. V is TRBV6-4 and J is TRBJ2-7; D unclear. The CDR3 runs 15 residues. Germline CDR1 and CDR2: MRHNA and SNTAGT. Trimming took 0 bases from V and 0 from J, leaving 9 bases between them.

The chain joins TRBV28 to TRBJ2-7; D remains unclear. Germline CDR1 MDHEN, CDR2 SYDVKM. This CDR3 has 14 residues. Trimming left V 4 bases short and J 0 bases short, with 10 bases between. The CDR3 reads CASSSPVSSYEQYF. For the CDR3, the DNA is TGTGCCAGCAGTTCCCCCGTTTCCTCCTACGAGCAGTACTTC.

The chain links TRBV10-3 to TRBJ2-5; a possible D gene is TRBD2 (7 bases). The V end lost 9 bases, the J end lost 1 base, and 9 bases lay between the germline ends. The CDR3 is 12 amino acids. Per the germline V gene, CDR1 is ENHRY and CDR2 is SYGVKD. Here the CDR3 DNA reads TGTGCCATGGGGGGGCCCCAAGAGACCCAGTACTTC. Its translation: CAMGGPQETQYF.

This chain connects TRBV27 to TRBJ1-6, with 11 bases aligning to TRBD1. Germline-derived CDR1 and CDR2 are MNHEY and SMNVEV (reference sequence). Unmatched junction bases numbered 6, after V lost 3 bases and J lost 8 bases. The CDR3 contains 16 residues. The CDR3 region has the DNA TGTGCCAGCAGTTTCGGACAGGGGGCTATTGATTCACCCCTCCACTTT. Its translation is CASSFGQGAIDSPLHF.

V is TRBV10-3 and J is TRBJ1-5; 7 bases are shared with TRBD1. There are 17 residues in the CDR3. J was trimmed by 4 bases and V by 0 bases; bases with no gene match: 9. The V gene's germline CDR1 is ENHRY and CDR2 SYGVKD. The CDR3 sequence: CAISESGQGVRNQPQHF. In DNA form, the CDR3 reads TGTGCCATCAGTGAGTCAGGGCAGGGGGTAAGGAATCAGCCCCAGCATTTT.

This sequence joins TRBV6-1 and TRBJ1-6; D remains unclear. Trimming stripped 4 bases from V and 10 bases from J, with 11 bases between. Germline V gene lookup returns CDR1 MNHNS and CDR2 SASEGT. This CDR3 region has 13 residues. The DNA of the CDR3 is TGTGCCAGCAGTGCCGGGTTAGACTCACCCCTCCACTTT. As protein: CASSAGLDSPLHF.

The chain carries TRBV5-1 and TRBJ2-2; 9 bases line up with TRBD2. Germline V CDR1 and CDR2: SGHRS, YFSETQ. After removal of 4 bases from V and 5 bases from J, the junction contained 6 bases not matched to a gene. The CDR3 sequence is 15 residues long. CDR3: CASSLSGGITGELFF. In nucleotides, the CDR3 is TGCGCCAGCAGCCTAAGCGGGGGGATTACCGGGGAGCTGTTTTTT.

This chain uses TRBV19 with TRBJ1-5; D uncertain. Germline CDR1 and CDR2: LNHDA and SQIVND (reference sequence). CDR3 size: 16 residues. Trimming took off 5 bases at V and 4 bases at J, with 18 bases between the two ends. The chain's CDR3 is CASSAQSLRGNQPQHF. The DNA of the CDR3 is TGTGCCAGTAGTGCCCAGAGCCTTAGAGGTAATCAGCCCCAGCATTTT.

The chain employs TRBV6-5 and TRBJ1-5, with 12 bases fitting TRBD1. CDR3 size: 13 residues. Germline V lookup: CDR1 MNHEY, CDR2 SVGAGI. Trimming took 6 bases from V and 14 from J; bases not matched to a gene: 8. The CDR3 protein is CASSGTGGSKKHF. As DNA, the CDR3 is TGTGCCAGCAGCGGGACAGGGGGCTCTAAAAAGCATTTT.

The genes are TRBV5-6 and TRBJ1-4, with D tentatively TRBD1 (5 bases). Germline V lookup: CDR1 SGHDT, CDR2 YYEEEE. This CDR3 contains 14 residues. Trimming removed 1 base from V and 1 base from J, with 5 bases in between. Here the CDR3 DNA reads TGTGCCAGCAGCTTGAGGGGAACTAATGAAAAACTGTTTTTT. Translating it yields CASSLRGTNEKLFF.

The CDR3 bases are TGTGCCACCCTAGGACCGGCCCGGAGGAATTCACCCCTCCACTTT. Residues: CATLGPARRNSPLHF. The chain uses TRBV21-1 and TRBJ1-6. TRBV21-1 is reported as a pseudogene. This CDR3 is built from 15 residues.

The chain uses TRBV5-1 and TRBJ2-3; D call uncertain. This CDR3 has 15 residues. Trimming cost V 0 bases and J 2 bases, with 10 bases left between them. Germline-derived CDR1 and CDR2 are SGHRS and YFSETQ. CDR3 DNA: TGCGCCAGCAGCTTGGAGTCCGACTTCACAGATACGCAGTATTTT. Its protein product is CASSLESDFTDTQYF. The full variable domain, rest sourced from reference TRBV5-1 and TRBJ2-3, is KAGVTQTPRYLIKTRGQQVTLSCSPISGHRSVSWYQQTPGQGLQFLFEYFSETQRNKGNFPGRFSGRQFSNSRSEMNVSTLELGDSALYLCASSLESDFTDTQYFGPGTRLTVL.

The rearrangement uses TRBV5-1 and TRBJ2-7; maybe TRBD2 (6 bases). Germline CDR1 and CDR2: SGHRS and YFSETQ. V gave up 5 bases and J gave up 5 bases, with 17 bases separating them. The CDR3 is 14 residues long. This chain's CDR3 is CASRRWGESNEQYF. For the CDR3, the DNA is TGCGCCAGCAGGAGGTGGGGGGAATCCAACGAGCAGTACTTC.

The chain combines TRBV29-1 with TRBJ1-2, with 8 bases lining up with TRBD1. This CDR3 is 13 amino acids long. The germline gives CDR1 SQVTM, CDR2 ANQGSEA. V shed 4 bases and J 7 bases; nucleotides not matched to a gene: 8. This chain's CDR3 is CSVALGQGTGYTF. In nucleotides, the CDR3 is TGCAGCGTTGCTCTAGGACAGGGTACTGGCTACACCTTC.

V gene TRBV14 combines with J gene TRBJ1-6; D gene unclear. Per germline, CDR1 SGHDN and CDR2 FVKESK. The CDR3 runs to 15 residues. V was cut by 1 base and J by 6 bases, with 10 bases left in between. CDR3 sequence: CASSQVQAVNSPLHF. The DNA for the CDR3 is TGTGCCAGCAGCCAAGTTCAAGCGGTTAATTCACCCCTCCACTTT.

J is TRBJ2-7 and V is TRBV19, with D tentatively TRBD1 (6 bases). The CDR3 extends over 14 amino acids. Germline CDR1 is LNHDA and CDR2 is SQIVND (reference sequence). With 7 bases removed from V and 1 base from J, the gap between germline ends came to 14 bases. The CDR3 DNA follows: TGTGCCAGTACCCCCGGGACATCATCCTACGAGCAGTACTTC. The encoded protein is CASTPGTSSYEQYF. Looking up the rest from reference TRBV19 and TRBJ2-7 gives the full variable domain: DGGITQSPKYLFRKEGQNVTLSCEQNLNHDAMYWYRQDPGQGLRLIYYSQIVNDFQKGDIAEGYSVSREKKESFPLTVTSAQKNPTAFYLCASTPGTSSYEQYFGPGTRLTVT.

The chain is built from TRBV6-1 and TRBJ1-6; D possibly corresponds to TRBD1 (6 bases). CDR3 length: 12 residues. CDR1 is MNHNS, CDR2 SASEGT, per germline. V lost 7 bases to trimming and J lost 14 bases, with 15 bases between them. The CDR3 nucleotides are TGTGCCAGCACTGGGACATTTGGCACCCTCCACTTT. Translating gives CASTGTFGTLHF.

The CDR3 protein is CASTRQGANYGYTF. The CDR3 coding sequence is TGTGCCAGCACCCGACAGGGGGCCAACTATGGCTACACCTTC. The chain recombines TRBV6-5 with TRBJ1-2; 10 nucleotides match TRBD1. Trimming took 7 bases from V and 2 from J; bases not matched to a gene: 4. CDR3 length: 14 residues. Looked up from germline, CDR1 is MNHEY and CDR2 is SVGAGI.

The chain is built from TRBV7-2 and TRBJ2-5; perhaps TRBD2 as D (6 bases). From germline, CDR1 is SGHTA and CDR2 FQGNSA. V was cut by 1 base and J by 2 bases, with 11 bases left in between. The CDR3 is 15 amino acids. Written as DNA, the CDR3 is TGTGCCAGCAGCTTAGTCGGGGGAAGGCAAGAGACCCAGTACTTC. Translating gives CASSLVGGRQETQYF.

This chain connects TRBV7-6 to TRBJ1-1; 7 bases map to TRBD1. The CDR3 extends over 14 amino acids. The trim removed 3 bases at V and 2 bases at J, leaving 3 bases unmatched. Germline V gene sequence: CDR1 SGHVS, CDR2 FNYEAQ. The CDR3 DNA reads TGTGCCAGCAGCTTGAGACAGGGAAACACTGAAGCTTTCTTT. Protein product: CASSLRQGNTEAFF.

As to this clone: Germline and junction disagree at one end, which may indicate a read error. The chain recombines TRBV7-2 with TRBJ1-4, with D unresolved. This CDR3 has 14 amino acids. Germline V gives CDR1 SGHTA, CDR2 FQGNSA. This CDR3 reads CASTLGSLREKLFF. DNA for the CDR3: TGTGCCAGCACCTTAGGGTCCCTCCGGGAAAAACTGTTTTTT. The whole variable domain, remainder taken from reference TRBV7-2 and TRBJ1-4, is GAGVSQSPSNKVTEKGKDVELRCDPISGHTALYWYRQSLGQGLEFLIYFQGNSAPDKSGLPSDRFSAERTGGSVSTLTIQRTQQEDSAVYLCASTLGSLREKLFFGSGTQLSVL.